This record covers a single TCR beta chain. The antigen this receptor binds is unknown. These data belong to a study of monozygotic twins with inflammatory bowel disease (dated by TCRdb to about 2019). Turning to the overall study: The complete study included 28 monozygotic twin pairs: 19 IBD-discordant Danish pairs and nine German pairs, of which four were IBD-concordant and five were IBD-discordant. The search for disease-associated traits relied mainly on comparing IBD patients with their genetically identical healthy co-twins within discordant pairs. Each individual had, on average, about 151 000 unique TCRalpha sequences and 181 000 unique TCRbeta sequences available for analysis. Study-wide findings and limitations: Differing immunosuppressive treatments among patients may have added background noise and inter-individual variability to the repertoires. No difference in repertoire similarity was observed between concordant and discordant twins, possibly owing to limited statistical power. IBD patients had lower TCRbeta repertoire diversity, measured by the inverse Simpson index, than their healthy co-twins. Distinction between different T cell subtypes could not be achieved in the analysis. IBD patients shared fewer clonotypes with other individuals than healthy twins did, most markedly in patients showing signs of disease activity. No single strong signal or clonotype linked to IBD turned up in the results, so the idea that one exists was not supported.

From each donor, an approximately 2.5 ml peripheral blood sample was drawn into PAXgene tubes and stored at -80 degrees C. Without any T cell sorting, total RNA was extracted from whole blood using the PAXgene blood miRNA kit on an automated QIAcube. Deep TCRalpha and TCRbeta repertoire profiling with unique molecular barcoding was performed on peripheral blood of monozygotic twin pairs concordant or discordant for inflammatory bowel disease. Smoking habits were recorded for all twin pairs, and each individual was classified as a current, former or never smoker. Spanning cysteine to phenylalanine, the CDR3 consists of 16 amino acids. No DNA is recorded. CDR1 and CDR2 were assigned from the germline V gene as KGHSH and LQKENI. The library was generated by 5' RACE. For each TCR library, 3,500 to 4,500 ng of total RNA was used. For each sample, cDNA synthesis with SMARTScribe reverse transcriptase was split into eight separate reactions. During cDNA synthesis, template switching introduced unique molecular identifiers that contained a 6-nucleotide sample barcode. TCRalpha and TCRbeta cDNA was amplified by two nested PCRs of approximately 16 and 10 cycles, with bead purification after each PCR. Before amplification, the cDNA was treated with uracil DNA-glycosylase and purified using the QIAquick PCR purification kit. In the second PCR, Illumina TruSeq-compatible adapters and sample-specific barcodes were added. TapeStation and Qubit were used to check library quality and concentration, and around 5 ng of each library went into the pool. Pooled libraries were sequenced on an Illumina HiSeq2500 single-index Rapid Run with 2 x 100 bp reads and custom sequencing primers. The authors' pipeline ran thus. UMI-based consensus assembly with MiGEC version 1.2.6 was used to correct PCR and sequencing errors. MiXCR version 2.1.1 was used to carry out V(D)J alignment, clonotype assembly and CDR3 extraction. Gene usage, clonotype sharing and MAIT/NKT TCR abundance were normalised by analysing the top 1000, 10 000 and 20 000 clonotypes per sample. Diversity was computed as the inverse Simpson index with the vegan R package after downsampling to 27 000 UMIs. Statistical testing used paired Mann-Whitney U tests on the discordant twin pairs and applied Benjamini-Hochberg correction for multiple testing. TCRdb reprocessed the reads and lists each CDR3 protein sequence as a single entry, with no DNA. What appears here as the V and J calls and clone size reflects TCRdb's work, not the paper's. This sample's records show over 350,000 distinct CDR3 sequences. In total, the top ten clones hold 2.5% to 3% of the sample.

The clonotype was recovered from a human donor with ulcerative colitis or Crohn's disease, or a healthy co-twin of an affected twin (not recorded which). This sequence uses TRBV18 and TRBJ1-5; TCRdb reports TRBD1, a call that lacks DNA to check it against. Specimen: blood. The CDR3 in this case is CASSPPIGTRNQPQHF.